This T cell receptor (beta chain) was documented in a study of cytomegalovirus exposure and HLA in healthy donors. The CDR3 runs to 14 residues. The germline V gene encodes CDR1 LGHNA and CDR2 YNFKEQ. The germline V and J ends were trimmed by 5 bases and 0 bases, with 11 bases remaining between them. Notes on the study in general: Analyzed later, most CMV-associated TCR beta chains appeared HLA-restricted. Near-uniform donor sequencing depth was presumed by presence/absence analyses. As immune exposure information, only CMV serostatus was available. The study recorded 150 to 200 TCR beta chains that were cytomegalovirus-associated.

This clone occurred once. Its antigen is undetermined. In the PCR, 60 Vbeta and 13 Jbeta primers were used. Sequenced by immunoSEQ multiplex PCR; TCRdb stores in-frame clones only, minus some. The data contain 150,000 or so clones, approximately 80% of them singletons. The V call is TRBV4-2, the J call TRBJ2-7, with D maybe TRBD2 (5 bases). The specimen sequenced was PBMCs. This TCR derives from a man younger than 45 in good health and CMV-seropositive. CDR3 nucleotides: TGTGCCAGCAGCAAAAGCGGATACTCCTACGAGCAGTACTTC. It encodes CASSKSGYSYEQYF.